The clone carrying this T cell receptor (beta chain) is a singleton in its sample. What it binds is not known. No conserved phenylalanine or tryptophan is present at the end of the CDR3, so a read error is the likely explanation. The source of the sample is a study of T cells in Graves' hyperthyroidism and ophthalmopathy. Study results and limitations: Model output signaled ophthalmopathy a median 6.5 months ahead of onset.

V was trimmed by 6 bases and J by 2 bases, leaving 22 bases between them. In germline, CDR1 is MGHDK, CDR2 SYGVNS. The CDR3 totals 17 residues. RNA transcripts provided the source from which TCR beta CDR3 regions were amplified. HTBI primers were employed in a first-round RT-PCR of the TCR CDR3. In TCRdb, the multiplex PCR reads were re-called with MiXCR into one record per CDR3 protein. The table shows 600,000 or so distinct CDR3 sequences, with under 60% occurring only once. Graves' hyperthyroidism showing no ophthalmopathy progression within 18 months was considered stable. The study left out patients who had uncontrolled infection, other autoimmune disease, pregnancy or lactation.

The sequence derives from a woman between 18 and 30 years old with Graves' hyperthyroidism. This chain joins TRBV25-1 and TRBJ1-2, with D possibly TRBD1 on 5 matching bases. Sequenced input: peripheral blood or thyroid tissue (not recorded which). This chain's CDR3 is CASSLTGTPRANYGYTS. The CDR3 DNA reads as TGTGCCAGCAGCTTGACCGGGACGCCAAGGGCCAACTATGGCTACACCTCC.